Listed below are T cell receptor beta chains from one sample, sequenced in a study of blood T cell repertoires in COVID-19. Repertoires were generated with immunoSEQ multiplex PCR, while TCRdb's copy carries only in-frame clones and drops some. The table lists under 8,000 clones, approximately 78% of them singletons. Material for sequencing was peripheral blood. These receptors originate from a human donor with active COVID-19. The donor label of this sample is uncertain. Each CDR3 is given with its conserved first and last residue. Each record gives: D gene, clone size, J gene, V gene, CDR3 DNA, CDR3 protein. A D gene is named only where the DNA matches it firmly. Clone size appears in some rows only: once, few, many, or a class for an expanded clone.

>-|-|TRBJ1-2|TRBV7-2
TGTGCCAGCAGCTCCTTGACAGGTTATGGAGGCTACACCTTC
CASSSLTGYGGYTF
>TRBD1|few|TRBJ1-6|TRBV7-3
TGTGCCAGCAGCTTAACGGGACAGGCCAATTCACCCCTCCACTTT
CASSLTGQANSPLHF
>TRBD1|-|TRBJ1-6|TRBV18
TGTGCCAGCTCACCGAACAGGGGGAATTCACCCCTCCACTTT
CASSPNRGNSPLHF
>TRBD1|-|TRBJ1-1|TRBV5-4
TGTGCCAGCAGCCCCCGACAGGGCGTCGACACTGAAGCTTTCTTT
CASSPRQGVDTEAFF
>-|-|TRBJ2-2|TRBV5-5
TGTGCCAGCAGCCACCGACAAGGAGGGACCGGGGAGCTGTTTTTT
CASSHRQGGTGELFF
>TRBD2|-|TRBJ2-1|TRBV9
TGTGCCAGCAGCACACTAGCGGGGGGGTCTCTCAATGAGCAGTTCTTC
CASSTLAGGSLNEQFF
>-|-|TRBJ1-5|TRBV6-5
TGTGCCAGCAGTTACGGCGAGGGTTATCAGCCCCAGCATTTT
CASSYGEGYQPQHF
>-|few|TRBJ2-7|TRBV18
TGTGCCAGCTCCCCCCCAGGCCTCGGGGTGACCTACGAGCAGTACTTC
CASSPPGLGVTYEQYF
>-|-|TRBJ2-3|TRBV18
TGTGCCAGCTCACCCTTGGGCCCTGAGACAGATACGCAGTATTTT
CASSPLGPETDTQYF
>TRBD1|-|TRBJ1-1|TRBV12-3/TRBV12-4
TGTGCCAGCAGTGTTATTGGGACAGGAGAAGCTTTCTTT
CASSVIGTGEAFF
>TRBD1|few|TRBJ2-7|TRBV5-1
TGCGCCAGCAGCTCAGGACAGGACTACGAGCAGTACTTC
CASSSGQDYEQYF
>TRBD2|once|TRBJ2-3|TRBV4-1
TGCGCCAGCAGCCAAGATCAGCGGGGGGCCCTCACAGATACGCAGTATTTT
CASSQDQRGALTDTQYF
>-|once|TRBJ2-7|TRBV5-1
TGCGCCAGCAGCTTGGAGTCGGGTTACGAGCAGTACTTC
CASSLESGYEQYF
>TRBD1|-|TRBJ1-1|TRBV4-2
TGTGCCAGCAGCCGGACAGGGGACACTGAAGCTTTCTTT
CASSRTGDTEAFF
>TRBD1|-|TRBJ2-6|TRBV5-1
TGCGCCAGCAGCCACGGGACAGGGGCCTCTGGGGCCAACGTCCTGACTTTC
CASSHGTGASGANVLTF
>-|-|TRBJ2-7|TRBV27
TGTGCCAGCAGGAAACTGTCTGCGGGGATCCACGAGCAGTACTTC
CASRKLSAGIHEQYF
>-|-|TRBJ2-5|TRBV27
TGTGCCAGCAGTTCTCGGGACTTTCAAGAGACCCAGTACTTC
CASSSRDFQETQYF
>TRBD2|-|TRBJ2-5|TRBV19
TGTGCCAGTAGTATCTACGGGAGGGAGACCCAGTACTTC
CASSIYGRETQYF
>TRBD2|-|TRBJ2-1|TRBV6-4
TGTGCCAGCAGTGGGACTAGCGGGGGGAGTGAGCAGTTCTTC
CASSGTSGGSEQFF
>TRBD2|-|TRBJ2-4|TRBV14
TGTGCCAGCAGCCAAGTGGGCGGGAGCATTCAGTACTTC
CASSQVGGSIQYF
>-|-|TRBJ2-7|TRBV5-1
TGCGCCAGCAGCTTGGCCCAGTCCTCCTACGAGCAGTACTTC
CASSLAQSSYEQYF
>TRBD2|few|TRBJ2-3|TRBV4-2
TGTGCCAGCAGCCAACGAACTGCGGGAGGCGGGGATACGCAGTATTTT
CASSQRTAGGGDTQYF
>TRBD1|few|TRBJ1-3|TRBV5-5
TGTGCCAGCAGCTTGGTAAGGGGGCCTTCCTCTGGAAACACCATATATTTT
CASSLVRGPSSGNTIYF
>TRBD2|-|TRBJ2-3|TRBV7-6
TGTGCCAGCAGCCACCGACTAGCGGGAGGGCCGAATTCAGATACGCAGTATTTT
CASSHRLAGGPNSDTQYF
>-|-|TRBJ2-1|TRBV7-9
TGTGCCAGCAGCTTAGCGGGAGGCCGCTACAATGAGCAGTTCTTC
CASSLAGGRYNEQFF
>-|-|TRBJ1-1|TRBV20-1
TGCAGTGCTAGAGAGAGTACTGAAGCTTTCTTT
CSARESTEAFF
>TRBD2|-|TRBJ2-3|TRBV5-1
TGCGCCAGCAGAAGGGCGGGAGCAAGAGATACGCAGTATTTT
CASRRAGARDTQYF
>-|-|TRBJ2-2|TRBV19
TGTGCCAGTAGTCCCACCCCCCCTAGGGGCACCGGGGAGCTGTTTTTT
CASSPTPPRGTGELFF
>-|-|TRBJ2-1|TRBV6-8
TGTGCCAGCAGTTTGGAGGTCTCCTACAATGAGCAGTTCTTC
CASSLEVSYNEQFF
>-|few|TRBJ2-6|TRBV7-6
TGTGCCAGCAGCTTAACGGTCTCTGGGGCCAACGTCCTGACTTTC
CASSLTVSGANVLTF
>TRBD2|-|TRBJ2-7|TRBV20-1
TGCAGTGCTAGTAGTTCTAGCGGGGGGCCCTACGAGCAGTACTTC
CSASSSSGGPYEQYF
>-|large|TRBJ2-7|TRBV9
TGTGCCAGCAGCGTAGGGCACATCTCCTACGAGCAGTACTTC
CASSVGHISYEQYF
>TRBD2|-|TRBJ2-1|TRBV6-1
TGTGCCAGCAGTGAAGCGGCGAGCGGGGGGGCCCTTGAGCAGTTCTTC
CASSEAASGGALEQFF
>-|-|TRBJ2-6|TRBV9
TGTGCCAGCAGCGTAGCTACAGCCTCTGGGGCCAACGTCCTGACTTTC
CASSVATASGANVLTF
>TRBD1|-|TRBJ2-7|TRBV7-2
TGTGCCAGCAGCAAACAGGGGGGACACTCCTACGAGCAGTACTTC
CASSKQGGHSYEQYF
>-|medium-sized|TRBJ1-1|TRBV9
TGTGCCAGCAGCGTAGTACAGGAGGGGAGCACTGAAGCTTTCTTT
CASSVVQEGSTEAFF
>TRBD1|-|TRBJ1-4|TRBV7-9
TGTGCCAGCAGCCCAAGGACAGGGCCCTCAACTAATGAAAAACTGTTTTTT
CASSPRTGPSTNEKLFF
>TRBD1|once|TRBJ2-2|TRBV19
TGTGCCAGCCGGACAGGGATGAACACCGGGGAGCTGTTTTTT
CASRTGMNTGELFF
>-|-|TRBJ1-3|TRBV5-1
TGCGCCAGCAGCCCCGGGACACTGGGTAGTCCTGCGGGAAACACCATATATTTT
CASSPGTLGSPAGNTIYF
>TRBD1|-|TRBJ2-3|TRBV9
TGTGCCAGCTCCCCGCGACAGGGAGTGGGCACAGATACGCAGTATTTT
CASSPRQGVGTDTQYF
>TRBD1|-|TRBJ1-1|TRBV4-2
TGTGCCAGCAGCCAAGGACAGGGGGCAGGTTACACTGAAGCTTTCTTT
CASSQGQGAGYTEAFF
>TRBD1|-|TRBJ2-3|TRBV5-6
TGTGCCAGCAGCAACTACGGACAGGGCACAGATACGCAGTATTTT
CASSNYGQGTDTQYF